Presented here are 15 T cell receptor beta chains from one specimen sequenced in a study of early T cells in non-severe SARS-CoV-2 infection. TCRdb reprocessed the 5' RACE reads with MiXCR, giving one entry per CDR3 protein. Seen here are more than 15,000 distinct CDR3 sequences, 4% to 5.5% observed once, and the top ten hold 5% to 7%. Sequenced input: whole blood. The source of these receptors is an adult who was a healthcare worker with PCR-confirmed SARS-CoV-2 infection or an uninfected control (not recorded which).

The chain is built from TRBV5-1 and TRBJ2-5, with 7 positions matching TRBD1. There are 15 residues in the CDR3. From germline, CDR1 is SGHRS and CDR2 YFSETQ. The junction had 8 bases not matched to a gene; V was cut back by 2 bases and J by 4 bases. DNA for the CDR3: TGCGCCAGCAGCTTTGGCACAGGGGATTCAGAGACCCAGTACTTC. It is translated as CASSFGTGDSETQYF.

This clonotype was counted only a few times. This sequence joins TRBV28 and TRBJ2-3, with D perhaps matching TRBD1 (6 bases). Germline V gene data show CDR1 as MDHEN and CDR2 as SYDVKM. Trimming removed 5 bases from V and 0 bases from J, with 15 bases in between. This CDR3 comprises 16 residues. CDR3 loop: CASSRLWTASTDTQYF. Written as DNA, the CDR3 is TGTGCCAGCAGTCGTCTGTGGACAGCTAGCACAGATACGCAGTATTTT.

This clonotype was seen ten or more times. V and J are TRBV28 and TRBJ2-3, with D tentatively TRBD1 or TRBD2 (5 bases each). The CDR3 loop spans 15 amino acids. Looked up from germline, CDR1 is MDHEN and CDR2 is SYDVKM. V lost 5 bases, J lost 5 bases, and 17 bases lay in between. The CDR3 spells CASSVTGPIGDTQYF. DNA for the CDR3: TGTGCCAGCAGTGTGACGGGGCCGATCGGAGATACGCAGTATTTT.

This clonotype was found many times. The rearrangement uses TRBV7-6 and TRBJ2-1; D is unclear. The CDR3 extends over 16 amino acids. Between the trimmed V and J ends, which lost 1 base and 2 bases, there was a span of 12 bases. CDR1 and CDR2 from the germline V gene are SGHVS and FNYEAQ. This CDR3 is CASSLDPGRPYNEQFF. In nucleotides, the CDR3 is TGTGCCAGCAGCTTAGACCCCGGGCGACCCTACAATGAGCAGTTCTTC.

At least ten counts were recorded for this clonotype. This rearrangement joins TRBV7-2 to TRBJ2-1; 15 nucleotides line up with TRBD2. V lost 5 bases and J lost 4; bases outside the gene matches: 3. The CDR3 contains 16 residues. Germline loops: CDR1 SGHTA, CDR2 FQGNSA. CDR3 sequence reads: CASSNGLAGGYNEQFF. The CDR3 DNA follows: TGTGCCAGCAGCAATGGACTAGCGGGAGGGTACAATGAGCAGTTCTTC.

This clonotype was observed a few times. The V and J genes are TRBV6-1 and TRBJ2-1; 9 positions agree with TRBD1. Trimming cost V 6 bases and J 4 bases; bases outside gene matches: 16. CDR3 size: 18 residues. CDR1 is MNHNS and CDR2 is SASEGT in the germline V gene. CDR3 nucleotide sequence: TGTGCCAGCAGAGTCTCCGGGACAGGGAAGAAACTTTACAATGAGCAGTTCTTC. It is translated as CASRVSGTGKKLYNEQFF.

This clonotype has only a few counts. This chain links TRBV7-9 with TRBJ2-3; maybe TRBD2 (5 bases). The CDR3 length is 17 residues. V dropped 3 bases and J dropped 1 base, with 17 bases sitting between them. The V gene's germline CDR1 is SEHNR and CDR2 FQNEAQ (reference sequence). The DNA of the CDR3 is TGTGCCAGCAGCTTCTCTCCGGGCGCGGAGGGCACAGATACGCAGTATTTT. Amino acid sequence: CASSFSPGAEGTDTQYF.

This clonotype was picked up many times. The J gene is TRBJ1-2, the V gene TRBV5-8; 8 bases align to TRBD1. Germline trimming cut 0 bases from V and 3 bases from J; bases unmatched to any gene: 4. The CDR3 extends over 15 amino acids. The germline V gene has CDR1 SGHTS and CDR2 YDEGEE. CDR3 coding DNA: TGTGCCAGCAGCTTGGCGGCAGGGGGCTACTATGGCTACACCTTC. The encoded protein is CASSLAAGGYYGYTF.

In this sample, this clonotype turned up a few times. The rearrangement joins TRBV10-1 to TRBJ1-1; 8 bases are shared with TRBD1. Trimming removed 3 bases from V and 3 bases from J; junction bases left unmatched: 6. There are 15 residues in the CDR3. CDR1 is WNHNN, CDR2 SYGVQD, per germline (reference sequence). The CDR3 bases are TGCGCCAGCAGTGAAGGACAGGGAGGGGACACTGAAGCTTTCTTT. This encodes CASSEGQGGDTEAFF.

For this clonotype: This may arise from a read error, as a much more abundant clone is one base away. The CDR3 region is CVSIGTGITEAFF. The CDR3 DNA follows: TGTGTCTCGATCGGGACAGGGATCACTGAAGCTTTCTTT. V and J are TRBV7-2 and TRBJ1-1, with TRBD1 matching 9 bases. This CDR3 is built from 13 residues. Germline V gene data show CDR1 as SGHTA and CDR2 as FQGNSA. Full variable domain (outside the CDR3, taken from reference TRBV7-2 and TRBJ1-1): GAGVSQSPSNKVTEKGKDVELRCDPISGHTALYWYRQSLGQGLEFLIYFQGNSAPDKSGLPSDRFSAERTGGSVSTLTIQRTQQEDSAVYLCVSIGTGITEAFFGQGTRLTVV.

By its share, this clonotype is medium-sized (0.01 to 0.1%). The V gene is TRBV20-1, the J gene TRBJ2-1; D may be TRBD2 (6 bases). Trimming shortened V by 4 bases and J by 15 bases, and 22 bases separated the two germline ends. This CDR3 comprises 13 residues. CDR1 and CDR2 (germline): DFQATT, SNEGSKA (reference sequence). This CDR3 reads CSATSASASPTFF. The CDR3 DNA follows: TGCAGTGCTACCTCGGCTAGCGCCTCGCCAACGTTCTTC.

This clonotype is medium-sized. J is TRBJ2-1 and V is TRBV12-3 or TRBV12-4; 10 bases align to TRBD2. This CDR3 comprises 18 residues. V was clipped by 0 bases and J by 0 bases; unmatched bases: 5. The DNA for the CDR3 is TGTGCCAGCAGTTTAGCGCGTCTAGCGGGAGTCTCCTACAATGAGCAGTTCTTC. It encodes CASSLARLAGVSYNEQFF.

V usage is TRBV5-6 and J usage is TRBJ2-3, with no clear D. This CDR3 region has 12 residues. V dropped 1 base and J dropped 5 bases, with 5 bases sitting between them. In germline, CDR1 is SGHDT, CDR2 YYEEEE. The CDR3 is CASSLFGDTQYF. Written as DNA, the CDR3 is TGTGCCAGCAGCTTGTTCGGAGATACGCAGTATTTT.

This clonotype was seen ten or more times. CDR3 coding DNA: TGTGCCAGCAGCTTAGAGGAGGGTAGCTCCTACAATGAGCAGTTCTTC. Its protein product is CASSLEEGSSYNEQFF. The rearrangement uses TRBV7-9 and TRBJ2-1, with D perhaps TRBD2 (6 bases). Trimming pared 1 base from V and 0 bases from J, leaving 10 bases between. Germline assignment: CDR1 SEHNR and CDR2 FQNEAQ (reference sequence). The CDR3 has 16 residues.

At least ten counts were recorded for this clonotype. The gene calls are TRBV6-5 and TRBJ1-5; 7 nucleotides match TRBD1. With 5 bases clipped from V and 1 base from J, the junction kept 5 bases outside the gene matches. CDR1 is MNHEY, CDR2 SVGAGI, per germline. The CDR3 is 15 amino acids. The chain's CDR3 is CASSPTGLSNQPQHF. CDR3 nucleotides: TGTGCCAGCAGTCCGACAGGGCTGAGCAATCAGCCCCAGCATTTT.